A single TCR beta chain is shown here with its context. Its antigen is as yet unknown. PCR was performed a second time for roughly 6 to 12 cycles using a sample-barcoded 5' primer and a J-beta primer mix. Samples each returned at least 2.5 million CDR3-containing paired-end reads. TCRdb used MiXCR to reprocess the 5' RACE reads, holding one entry per CDR3 protein. Counted here are about a million distinct CDR3 sequences, roughly 48% occurring once; the ten biggest clones make up roughly 12%. The data originate from a study of blood T cells in healthy people across ages. Findings of the study overall: Measured against age, TCR beta diversity per million T cells decreased in a roughly linear manner.

There are 13 residues in the CDR3. V dropped 5 bases and J dropped 9 bases, with 17 bases sitting between them. The TCR sequence derives from a young man in good health. Material for sequencing was blood. The chain couples TRBV12-3 or TRBV12-4 to TRBJ2-7; D uncertain. The CDR3 sequence: CASSPMPTRGQYF. CDR3 DNA: TGTGCCAGCAGTCCGATGCCGACCCGTGGGCAGTACTTC.